The 6 T cell receptor beta chains given below trace back to one sample, sequenced in a study of beta chain features in type 1 diabetes. The sequenced template was cDNA made from the entire isolated RNA. Using immunoSEQ multiplex PCR, the repertoire was profiled, and TCRdb retains in-frame clones only, with some absent. In the table there are roughly 300,000 clones, around 15% of which are singletons. Material for sequencing was central memory CD4+ T cells from blood. Every receptor here comes from a man aged 25 to 40 in good health.

This sequence joins TRBV7-8 and TRBJ2-7; 8 bases line up with TRBD1. CDR3 length: 16 residues. J gave up 7 bases and V 4 bases, and 15 bases lay outside the gene matches. CDR1 and CDR2 (germline): SGHVS, FQNEAQ. CDR3 residues: CASSSMGYSDREEQYF. CDR3 DNA: TGTGCCAGCAGCTCAATGGGATACTCGGACAGGGAAGAGCAGTACTTC.

The chain couples TRBV5-4 to TRBJ2-2, with D unclear. V was shortened by 1 base and J by 7 bases, with 11 bases between the two germline ends. Germline V CDR1 and CDR2: SGHNT, YYREEE (reference sequence). This CDR3 contains 14 residues. CDR3 protein: CASSLQRGVGELFF. The DNA of the CDR3 is TGTGCCAGCAGCTTGCAACGAGGAGTCGGGGAGCTGTTTTTT.

V is TRBV6-5 and J is TRBJ2-1, with D possibly matching TRBD1 (5 bases). Looked up from germline, CDR1 is MNHEY and CDR2 is SVGAGI. V lost 3 bases, J lost 10 bases, and 13 bases lay in between. The CDR3 covers 13 residues. DNA for the CDR3: TGTGCCAGCAGTTATCGTAGGGGTGGCGAGCAGTTCTTC. Its protein is CASSYRRGGEQFF.

This clone counts as medium-sized (0.01 to 0.1%). This chain links TRBV9 with TRBJ1-6, with D perhaps matching TRBD1 (6 bases). With 1 base removed from V and 9 bases from J, the gap between germline ends came to 11 bases. Looked up from germline, CDR1 is SGDLS and CDR2 is YYNGEE. CDR3 length: 14 amino acids. Here the CDR3 reads CASSVRQESSPLHF. DNA of the CDR3: TGTGCCAGCAGCGTACGACAGGAATCTTCACCCCTCCACTTT.

This clone appeared a single time. The chain is built from TRBV6-1 and TRBJ2-3; 8 bases match TRBD2. V lost 4 bases to trimming and J lost 2 bases; unmatched junction nucleotides: 8. Germline V lookup: CDR1 MNHNS, CDR2 SASEGT. This CDR3 spans 16 amino acids. In nucleotides, the CDR3 is TGTGCCAGCAGTGGCCAGACTAGCGCTTCCACAGATACGCAGTATTTT. This translates into CASSGQTSASTDTQYF.

This clone was counted only a few times. The rearrangement uses TRBV10-2 and TRBJ2-1; 7 bases agree with TRBD1. The CDR3 has 13 amino acids. Per the germline V gene, CDR1 is WSHSY and CDR2 is SAAADI. V was pared by 4 bases and J by 7 bases, with 4 bases of the junction left unmatched. The CDR3 loop reads CASSVDRRNEQFF. CDR3 nucleotide sequence: TGCGCCAGCAGTGTGGACAGGAGAAATGAGCAGTTCTTC.